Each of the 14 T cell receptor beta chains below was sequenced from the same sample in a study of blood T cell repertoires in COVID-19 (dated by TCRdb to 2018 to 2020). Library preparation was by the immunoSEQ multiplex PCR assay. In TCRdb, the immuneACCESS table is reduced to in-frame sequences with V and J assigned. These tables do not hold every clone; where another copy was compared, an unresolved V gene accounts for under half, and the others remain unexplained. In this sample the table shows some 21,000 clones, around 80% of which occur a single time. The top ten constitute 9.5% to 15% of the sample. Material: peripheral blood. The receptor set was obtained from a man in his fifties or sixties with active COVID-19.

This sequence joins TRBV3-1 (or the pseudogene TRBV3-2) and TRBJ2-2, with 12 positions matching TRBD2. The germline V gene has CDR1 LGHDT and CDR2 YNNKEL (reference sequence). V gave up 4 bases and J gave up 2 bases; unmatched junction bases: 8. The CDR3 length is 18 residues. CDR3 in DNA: TGTGCCAGCAGCCTGGGGGCTAGCGGGAGGGAAAACACCGGGGAGCTGTTTTTT. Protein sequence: CASSLGASGRENTGELFF.

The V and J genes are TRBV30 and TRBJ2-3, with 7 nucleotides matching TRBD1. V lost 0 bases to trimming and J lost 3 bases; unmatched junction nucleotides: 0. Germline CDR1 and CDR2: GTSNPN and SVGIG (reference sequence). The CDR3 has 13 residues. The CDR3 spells CAWSVQGTDTQYF. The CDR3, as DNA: TGTGCCTGGAGTGTACAGGGGACAGATACGCAGTATTTT.

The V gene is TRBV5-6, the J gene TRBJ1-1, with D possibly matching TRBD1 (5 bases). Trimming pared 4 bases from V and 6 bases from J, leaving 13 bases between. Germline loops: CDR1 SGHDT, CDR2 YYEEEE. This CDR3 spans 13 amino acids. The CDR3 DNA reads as TGTGCCAGCAGCCCGGCGGGGGGGGCTGAAGCTTTCTTT. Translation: CASSPAGGAEAFF.

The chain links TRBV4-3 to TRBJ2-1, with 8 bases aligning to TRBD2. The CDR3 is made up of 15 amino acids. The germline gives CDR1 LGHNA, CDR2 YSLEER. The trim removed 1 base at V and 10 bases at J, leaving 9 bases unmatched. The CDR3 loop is CASSQGGLVAEEQFF. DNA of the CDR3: TGCGCCAGCAGCCAAGGGGGACTAGTGGCTGAGGAGCAGTTCTTC.

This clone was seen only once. CDR3 in DNA: TGTGCCAGCAGTTCTGCGATAGCCAAAAACATTCAGTACTTC. Translating it yields CASSSAIAKNIQYF. J is TRBJ2-4 and V is TRBV6-5, with D unclear. The CDR3 contains 14 residues. Trimming removed 4 bases at V and 0 bases at J, with 7 bases between. Per germline, CDR1 MNHEY and CDR2 SVGAGI.

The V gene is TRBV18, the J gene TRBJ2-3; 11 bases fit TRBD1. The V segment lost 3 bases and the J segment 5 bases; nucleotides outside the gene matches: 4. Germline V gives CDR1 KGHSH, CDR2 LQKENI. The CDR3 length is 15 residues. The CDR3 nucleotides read TGTGCCAGCTCACCCCGGACAGGGGGCCAAGATACGCAGTATTTT. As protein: CASSPRTGGQDTQYF.

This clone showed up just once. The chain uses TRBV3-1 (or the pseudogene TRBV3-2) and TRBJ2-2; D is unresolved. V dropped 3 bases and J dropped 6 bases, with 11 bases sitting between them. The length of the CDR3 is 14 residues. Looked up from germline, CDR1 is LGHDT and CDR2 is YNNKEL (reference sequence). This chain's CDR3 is CASSQATVSGELFF. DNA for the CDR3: TGTGCCAGCAGCCAGGCTACAGTCTCCGGGGAGCTGTTTTTT.

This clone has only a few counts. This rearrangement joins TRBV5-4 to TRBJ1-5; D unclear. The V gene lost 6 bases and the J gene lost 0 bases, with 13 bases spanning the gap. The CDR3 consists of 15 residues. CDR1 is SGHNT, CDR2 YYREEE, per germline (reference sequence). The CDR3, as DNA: TGTGCCAGCACCCAACGGGGAAATAGCAATCAGCCCCAGCATTTT. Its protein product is CASTQRGNSNQPQHF.

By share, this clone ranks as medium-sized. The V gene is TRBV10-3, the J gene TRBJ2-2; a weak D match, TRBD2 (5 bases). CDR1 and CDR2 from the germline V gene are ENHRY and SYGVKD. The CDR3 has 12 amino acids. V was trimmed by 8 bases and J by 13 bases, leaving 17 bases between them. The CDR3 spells CAIGRVEGVLFF. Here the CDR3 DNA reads TGTGCCATCGGGCGGGTCGAAGGTGTGCTGTTTTTT.

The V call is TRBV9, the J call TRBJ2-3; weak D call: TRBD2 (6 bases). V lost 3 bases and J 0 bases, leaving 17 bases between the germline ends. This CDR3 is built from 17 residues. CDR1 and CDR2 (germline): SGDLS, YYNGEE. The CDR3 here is CASSALPRGTSTDTQYF. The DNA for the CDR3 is TGTGCCAGCAGCGCCTTGCCCCGTGGGACTAGCACAGATACGCAGTATTTT.

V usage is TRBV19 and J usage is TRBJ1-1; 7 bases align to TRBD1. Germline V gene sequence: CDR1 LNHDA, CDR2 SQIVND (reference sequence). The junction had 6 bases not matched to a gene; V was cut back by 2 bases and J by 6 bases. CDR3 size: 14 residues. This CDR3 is CASSINRGGAEAFF. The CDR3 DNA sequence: TGTGCCAGTAGTATAAACAGGGGTGGTGCTGAAGCTTTCTTT.

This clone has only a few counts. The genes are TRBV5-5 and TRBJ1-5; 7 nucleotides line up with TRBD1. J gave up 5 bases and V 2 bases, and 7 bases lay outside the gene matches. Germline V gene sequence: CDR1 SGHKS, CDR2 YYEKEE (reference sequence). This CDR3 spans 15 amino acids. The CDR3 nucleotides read TGTGCCAGCAGCTTTTTCCCTACAGGGGATCAGCCCCAGCATTTT. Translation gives CASSFFPTGDQPQHF.

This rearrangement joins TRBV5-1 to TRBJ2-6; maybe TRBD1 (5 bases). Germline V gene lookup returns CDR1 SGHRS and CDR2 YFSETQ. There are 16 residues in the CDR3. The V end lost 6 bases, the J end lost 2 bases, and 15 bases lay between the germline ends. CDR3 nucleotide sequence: TGCGCCAGCAATTCCGTAGGGGCCGCTGGGGCCAACGTCCTGACTTTC. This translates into CASNSVGAAGANVLTF.

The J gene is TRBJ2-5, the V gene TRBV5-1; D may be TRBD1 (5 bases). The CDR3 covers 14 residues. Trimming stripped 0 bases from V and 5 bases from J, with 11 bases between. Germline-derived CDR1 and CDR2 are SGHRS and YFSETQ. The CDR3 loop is CASSLAPQVETQYF. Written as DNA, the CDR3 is TGCGCCAGCAGCTTGGCCCCACAGGTGGAGACCCAGTACTTC. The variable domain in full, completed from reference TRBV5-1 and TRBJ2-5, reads KAGVTQTPRYLIKTRGQQVTLSCSPISGHRSVSWYQQTPGQGLQFLFEYFSETQRNKGNFPGRFSGRQFSNSRSEMNVSTLELGDSALYLCASSLAPQVETQYFGPGTRLLVL.